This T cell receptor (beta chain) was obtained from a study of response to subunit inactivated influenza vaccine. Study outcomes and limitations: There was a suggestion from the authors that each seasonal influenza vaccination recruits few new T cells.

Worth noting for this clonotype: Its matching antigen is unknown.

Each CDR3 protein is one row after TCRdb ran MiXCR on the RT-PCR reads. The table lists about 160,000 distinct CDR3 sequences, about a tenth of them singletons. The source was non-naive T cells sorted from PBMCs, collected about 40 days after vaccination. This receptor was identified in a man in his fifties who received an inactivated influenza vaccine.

The CDR3 spells CSAPGLAASSSYEQYF. The CDR3 DNA is TGCAGTGCCCCGGGACTAGCGGCCTCGAGCTCCTACGAGCAGTACTTC. The chain combines TRBV20-1 with TRBJ2-7, with 11 bases lining up with TRBD2. This CDR3 contains 16 residues. V was pared by 6 bases and J by 0 bases, with 10 bases of the junction left unmatched. Germline V gives CDR1 DFQATT, CDR2 SNEGSKA (reference sequence).